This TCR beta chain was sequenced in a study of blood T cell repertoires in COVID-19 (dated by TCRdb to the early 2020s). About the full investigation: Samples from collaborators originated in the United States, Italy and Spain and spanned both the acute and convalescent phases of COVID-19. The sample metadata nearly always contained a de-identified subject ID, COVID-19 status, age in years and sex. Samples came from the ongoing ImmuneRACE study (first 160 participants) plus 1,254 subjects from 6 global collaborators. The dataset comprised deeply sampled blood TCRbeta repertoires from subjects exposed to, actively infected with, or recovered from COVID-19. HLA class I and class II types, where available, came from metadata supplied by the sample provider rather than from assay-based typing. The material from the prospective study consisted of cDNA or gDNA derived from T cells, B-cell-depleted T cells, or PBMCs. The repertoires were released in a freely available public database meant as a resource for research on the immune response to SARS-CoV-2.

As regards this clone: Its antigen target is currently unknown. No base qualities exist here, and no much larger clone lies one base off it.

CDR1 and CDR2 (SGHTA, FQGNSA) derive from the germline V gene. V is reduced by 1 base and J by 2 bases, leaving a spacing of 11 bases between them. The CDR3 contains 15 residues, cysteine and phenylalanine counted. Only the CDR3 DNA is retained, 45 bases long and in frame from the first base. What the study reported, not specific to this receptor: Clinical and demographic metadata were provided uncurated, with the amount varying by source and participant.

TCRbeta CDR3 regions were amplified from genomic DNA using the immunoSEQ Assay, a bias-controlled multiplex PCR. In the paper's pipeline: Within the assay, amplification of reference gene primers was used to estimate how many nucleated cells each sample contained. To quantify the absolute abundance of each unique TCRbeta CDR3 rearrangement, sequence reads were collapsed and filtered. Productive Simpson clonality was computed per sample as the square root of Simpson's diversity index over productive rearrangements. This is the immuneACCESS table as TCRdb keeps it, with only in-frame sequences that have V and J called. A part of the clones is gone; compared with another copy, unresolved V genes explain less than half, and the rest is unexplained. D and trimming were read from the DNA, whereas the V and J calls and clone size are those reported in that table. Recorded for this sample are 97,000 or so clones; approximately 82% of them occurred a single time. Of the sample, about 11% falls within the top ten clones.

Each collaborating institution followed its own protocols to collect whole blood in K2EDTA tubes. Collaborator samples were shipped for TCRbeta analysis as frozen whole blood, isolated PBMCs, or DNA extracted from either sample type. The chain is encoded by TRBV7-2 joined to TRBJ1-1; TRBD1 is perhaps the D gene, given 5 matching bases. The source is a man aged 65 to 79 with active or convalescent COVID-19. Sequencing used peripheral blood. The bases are TGTGCCAGCAGCTTAGACAACAGGCCAAACACTGAAGCTTTCTTT. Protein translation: CASSLDNRPNTEAFF.